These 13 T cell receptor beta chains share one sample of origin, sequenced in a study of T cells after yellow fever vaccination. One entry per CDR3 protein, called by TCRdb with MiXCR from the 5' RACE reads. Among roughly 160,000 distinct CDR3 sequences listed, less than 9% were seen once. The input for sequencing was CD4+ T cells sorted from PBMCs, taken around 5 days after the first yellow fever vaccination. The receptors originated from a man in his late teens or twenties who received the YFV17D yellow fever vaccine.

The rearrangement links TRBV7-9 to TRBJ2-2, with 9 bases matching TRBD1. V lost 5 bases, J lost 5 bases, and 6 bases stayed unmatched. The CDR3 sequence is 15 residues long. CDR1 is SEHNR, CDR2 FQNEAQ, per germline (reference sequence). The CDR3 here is CASSDGTGWTGELFF. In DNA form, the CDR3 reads TGTGCCAGCAGCGATGGGACAGGGTGGACCGGGGAGCTGTTTTTT.

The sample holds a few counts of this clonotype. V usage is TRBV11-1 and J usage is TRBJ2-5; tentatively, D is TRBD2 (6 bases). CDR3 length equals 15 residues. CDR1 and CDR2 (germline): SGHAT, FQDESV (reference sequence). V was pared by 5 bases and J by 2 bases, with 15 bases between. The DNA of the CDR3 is TGTGCCAGCAGCCTAGGAGGGGACGCGCAAGAGACCCAGTACTTC. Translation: CASSLGGDAQETQYF. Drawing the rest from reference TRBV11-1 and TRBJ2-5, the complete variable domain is EAEVAQSPRYKITEKSQAVAFWCDPISGHATLYWYRQILGQGPELLVQFQDESVVDDSQLPKDRFSAERLKGVDSTLKIQPAELGDSAMYLCASSLGGDAQETQYFGPGTRLLVL.

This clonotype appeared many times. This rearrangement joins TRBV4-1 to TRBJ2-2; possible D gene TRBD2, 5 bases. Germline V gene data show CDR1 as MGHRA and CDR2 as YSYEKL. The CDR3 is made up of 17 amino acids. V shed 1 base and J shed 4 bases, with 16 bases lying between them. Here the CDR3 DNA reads TGCGCCAGCAGCCAAGGGAGGACCTTCGACCCCACCGGGGAGCTGTTTTTT. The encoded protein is CASSQGRTFDPTGELFF.

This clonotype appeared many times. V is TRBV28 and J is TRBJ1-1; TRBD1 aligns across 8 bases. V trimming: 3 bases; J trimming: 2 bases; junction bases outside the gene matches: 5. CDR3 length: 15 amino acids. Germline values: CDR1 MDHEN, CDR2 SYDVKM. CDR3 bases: TGTGCCAGCAGTTTCGGACAGGGACTCAACACTGAAGCTTTCTTT. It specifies CASSFGQGLNTEAFF. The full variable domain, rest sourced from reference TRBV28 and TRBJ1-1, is DVKVTQSSRYLVKRTGEKVFLECVQDMDHENMFWYRQDPGLGLRLIYFSYDVKMKEKGDIPEGYSVSREKKERFSLILESASTNQTSMYLCASSFGQGLNTEAFFGQGTRLTVV.

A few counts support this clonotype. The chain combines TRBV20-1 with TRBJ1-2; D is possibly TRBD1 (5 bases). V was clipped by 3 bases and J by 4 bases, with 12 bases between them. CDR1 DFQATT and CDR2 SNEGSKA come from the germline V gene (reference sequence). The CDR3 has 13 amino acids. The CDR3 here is CSASPGLGYGYTF. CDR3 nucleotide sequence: TGCAGTGCTAGCCCAGGGCTTGGCTATGGCTACACCTTC.

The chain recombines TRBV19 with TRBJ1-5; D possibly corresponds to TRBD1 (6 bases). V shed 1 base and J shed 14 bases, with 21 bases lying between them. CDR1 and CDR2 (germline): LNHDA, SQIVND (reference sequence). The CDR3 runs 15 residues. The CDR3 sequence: CASSIVGGTGINKHF. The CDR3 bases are TGTGCCAGTAGTATAGTAGGCGGTACAGGGATAAATAAGCATTTT.

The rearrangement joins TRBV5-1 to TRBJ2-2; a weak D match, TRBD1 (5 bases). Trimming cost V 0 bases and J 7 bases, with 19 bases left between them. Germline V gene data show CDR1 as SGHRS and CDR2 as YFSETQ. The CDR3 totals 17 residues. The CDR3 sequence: CASSLGFIRAYFGELFF. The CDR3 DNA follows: TGCGCCAGCAGCTTGGGGTTTATCAGGGCATACTTCGGGGAGCTGTTTTTT.

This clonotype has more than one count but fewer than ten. The DNA of the CDR3 is TGCGCCAGCAGCCTTATGGCCCCTGAGTTGGAGACCCAGTACTTC. It codes for CASSLMAPELETQYF. This sequence joins TRBV5-1 and TRBJ2-5; no reliable D call. The CDR3 runs 15 residues. Germline CDR1 SGHRS, CDR2 YFSETQ. V lost 4 bases and J lost 5, with 18 bases in between.

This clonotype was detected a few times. CDR3: CASSQDRASTDTQYF. In nucleotides, the CDR3 is TGTGCCAGCAGTCAAGACAGGGCTAGCACAGATACGCAGTATTTT. The chain is built from TRBV7-3 and TRBJ2-3, with 7 bases aligning to TRBD1. The length of the CDR3 is 15 residues. The trim removed 6 bases at V and 0 bases at J, leaving 6 bases unmatched. Germline V gene sequence: CDR1 SGHTA, CDR2 FQGTGA.

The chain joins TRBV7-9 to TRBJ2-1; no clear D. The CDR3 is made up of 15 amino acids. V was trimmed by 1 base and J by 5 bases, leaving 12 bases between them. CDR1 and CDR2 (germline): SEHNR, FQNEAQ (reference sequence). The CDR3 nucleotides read TGTGCCAGCAGCTTAGGCCGGTACAATGACAATGAGCAGTTCTTC. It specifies CASSLGRYNDNEQFF.

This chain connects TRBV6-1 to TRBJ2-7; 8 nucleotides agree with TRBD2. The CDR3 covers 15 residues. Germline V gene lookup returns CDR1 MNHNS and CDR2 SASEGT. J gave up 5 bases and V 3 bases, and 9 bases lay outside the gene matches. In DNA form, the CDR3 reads TGTGCCAGCAGTGATACGGGACTAGGGTCTCACGAGCAGTACTTC. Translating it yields CASSDTGLGSHEQYF.

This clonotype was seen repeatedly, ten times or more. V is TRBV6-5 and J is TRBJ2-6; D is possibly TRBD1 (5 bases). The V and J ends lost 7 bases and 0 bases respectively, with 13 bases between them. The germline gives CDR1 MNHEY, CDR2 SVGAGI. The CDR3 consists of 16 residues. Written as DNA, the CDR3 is TGTGCCAGCACGATACAAGGGGTCTCTGGGGCCAACGTCCTGACTTTC. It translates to CASTIQGVSGANVLTF.

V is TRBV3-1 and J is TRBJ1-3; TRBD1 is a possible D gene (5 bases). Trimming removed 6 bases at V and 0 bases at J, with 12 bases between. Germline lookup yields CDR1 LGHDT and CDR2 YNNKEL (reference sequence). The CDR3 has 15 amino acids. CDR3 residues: CASSTGTVSGNTIYF. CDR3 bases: TGTGCCAGCAGTACCGGGACGGTCTCTGGAAACACCATATATTTT.